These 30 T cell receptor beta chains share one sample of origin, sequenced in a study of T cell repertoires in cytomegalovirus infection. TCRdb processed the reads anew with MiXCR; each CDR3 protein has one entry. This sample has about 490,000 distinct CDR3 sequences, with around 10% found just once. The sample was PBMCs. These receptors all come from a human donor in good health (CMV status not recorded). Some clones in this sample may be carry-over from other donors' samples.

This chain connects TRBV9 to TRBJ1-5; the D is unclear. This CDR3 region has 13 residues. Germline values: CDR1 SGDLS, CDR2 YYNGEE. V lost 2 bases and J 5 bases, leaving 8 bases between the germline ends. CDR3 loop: CASSVDPYQPQHF. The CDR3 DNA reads TGTGCCAGCAGCGTGGACCCTTATCAGCCCCAGCATTTT.

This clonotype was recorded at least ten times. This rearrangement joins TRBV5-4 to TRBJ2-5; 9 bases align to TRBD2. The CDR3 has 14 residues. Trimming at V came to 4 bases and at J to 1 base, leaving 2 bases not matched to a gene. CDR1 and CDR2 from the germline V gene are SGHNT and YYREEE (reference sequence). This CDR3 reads CASSPGLAQETQYF. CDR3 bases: TGTGCCAGCAGCCCGGGACTAGCCCAAGAGACCCAGTACTTC. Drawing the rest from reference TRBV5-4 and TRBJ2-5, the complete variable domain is ETGVTQSPTHLIKTRGQQVTLRCSSQSGHNTVSWYQQALGQGPQFIFQYYREEENGRGNFPPRFSGLQFPNYSSELNVNALELDDSALYLCASSPGLAQETQYFGPGTRLLVL.

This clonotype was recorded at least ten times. The CDR3 DNA reads TGTGCCAGCAGCTTAGCCACATCAGGGGTAACTGGAAACACCATATATTTT. As protein: CASSLATSGVTGNTIYF. This rearrangement joins TRBV7-2 to TRBJ1-3; TRBD1 might be the D (6 bases). The germline V and J ends were trimmed by 0 bases and 2 bases, with 14 bases remaining between them. This CDR3 contains 17 residues. Germline V gene lookup returns CDR1 SGHTA and CDR2 FQGNSA.

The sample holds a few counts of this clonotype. The CDR3 DNA reads TGCAGCGCTAGAACAGGGGCCTCCGAGCAGTACTTC. It codes for CSARTGASEQYF. The J gene is TRBJ2-7, the V gene TRBV29-1, with 7 bases matching TRBD1. Germline V gene data show CDR1 as SQVTM and CDR2 as ANQGSEA. This CDR3 is 12 amino acids long. V lost 7 bases to trimming and J lost 6 bases; unmatched junction nucleotides: 9.

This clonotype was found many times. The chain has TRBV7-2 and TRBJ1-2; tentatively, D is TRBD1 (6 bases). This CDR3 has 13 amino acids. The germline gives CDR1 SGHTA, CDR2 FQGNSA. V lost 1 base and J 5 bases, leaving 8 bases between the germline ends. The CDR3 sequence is CASSLGQEYGYTF. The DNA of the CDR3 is TGTGCCAGCAGCTTAGGACAGGAATATGGCTACACCTTC.

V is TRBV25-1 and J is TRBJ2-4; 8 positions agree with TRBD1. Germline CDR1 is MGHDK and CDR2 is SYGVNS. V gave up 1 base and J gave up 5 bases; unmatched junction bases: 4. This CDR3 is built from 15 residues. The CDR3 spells CASSEFRGQENIQYF. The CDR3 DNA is TGTGCCAGCAGTGAATTTCGGGGACAGGAAAACATTCAGTACTTC.

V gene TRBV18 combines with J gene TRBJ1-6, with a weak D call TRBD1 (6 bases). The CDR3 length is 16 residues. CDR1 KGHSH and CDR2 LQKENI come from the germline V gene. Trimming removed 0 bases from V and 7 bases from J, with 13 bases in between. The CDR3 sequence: CASSPPAGAQNSPLHF. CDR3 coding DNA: TGTGCCAGCTCACCACCCGCGGGGGCCCAAAATTCACCCCTCCACTTT.

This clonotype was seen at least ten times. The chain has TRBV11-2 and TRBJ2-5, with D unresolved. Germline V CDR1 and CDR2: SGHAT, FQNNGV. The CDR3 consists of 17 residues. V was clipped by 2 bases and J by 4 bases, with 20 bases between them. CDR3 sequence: CASSLKAEGTTVETQYF. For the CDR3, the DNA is TGTGCCAGCAGCTTAAAGGCAGAAGGCACCACCGTAGAGACCCAGTACTTC.

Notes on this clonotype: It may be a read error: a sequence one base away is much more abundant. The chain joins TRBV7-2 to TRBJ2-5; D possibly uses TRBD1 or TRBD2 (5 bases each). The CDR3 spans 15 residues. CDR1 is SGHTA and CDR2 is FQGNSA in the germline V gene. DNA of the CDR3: TGTGCCAACAGCTACGAGGGGTCGGTCAAAGAGACCCAGTACTTC. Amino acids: CANSYEGSVKETQYF.

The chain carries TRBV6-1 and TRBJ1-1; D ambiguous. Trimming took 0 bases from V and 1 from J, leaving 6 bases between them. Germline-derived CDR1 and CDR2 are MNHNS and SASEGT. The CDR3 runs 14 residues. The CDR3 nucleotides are TGTGCCAGCAGTGAAGCAACAAGGAACACTGAAGCTTTCTTT. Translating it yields CASSEATRNTEAFF.

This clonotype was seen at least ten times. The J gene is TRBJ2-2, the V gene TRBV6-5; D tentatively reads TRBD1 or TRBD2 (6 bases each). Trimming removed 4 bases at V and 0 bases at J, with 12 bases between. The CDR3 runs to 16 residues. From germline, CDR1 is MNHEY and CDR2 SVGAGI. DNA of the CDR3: TGTGCCAGCAGTTTGCGGGACACCACGAACACCGGGGAGCTGTTTTTT. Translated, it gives CASSLRDTTNTGELFF.

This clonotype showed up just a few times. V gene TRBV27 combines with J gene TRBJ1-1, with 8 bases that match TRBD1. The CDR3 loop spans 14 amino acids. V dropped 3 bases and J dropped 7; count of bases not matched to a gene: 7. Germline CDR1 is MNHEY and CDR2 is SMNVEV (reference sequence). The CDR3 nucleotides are TGTGCCAGCAGTTTGGGGGGAGGGACAGGTGAAGCTTTCTTT. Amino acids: CASSLGGGTGEAFF.

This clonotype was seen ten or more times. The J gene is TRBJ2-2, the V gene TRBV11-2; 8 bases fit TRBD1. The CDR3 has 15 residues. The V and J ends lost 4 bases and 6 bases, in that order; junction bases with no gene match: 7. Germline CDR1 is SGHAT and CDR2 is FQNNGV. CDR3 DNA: TGTGCCAGCAGCTCAAATACCAGGGGGCCCGGGGAGCTGTTTTTT. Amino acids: CASSSNTRGPGELFF.

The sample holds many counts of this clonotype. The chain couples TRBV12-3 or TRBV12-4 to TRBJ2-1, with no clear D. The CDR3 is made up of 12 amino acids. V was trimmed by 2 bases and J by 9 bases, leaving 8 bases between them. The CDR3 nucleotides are TGTGCCAGCAGTTTAAAAGCGTTTGAGCAGTTCTTC. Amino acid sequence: CASSLKAFEQFF.

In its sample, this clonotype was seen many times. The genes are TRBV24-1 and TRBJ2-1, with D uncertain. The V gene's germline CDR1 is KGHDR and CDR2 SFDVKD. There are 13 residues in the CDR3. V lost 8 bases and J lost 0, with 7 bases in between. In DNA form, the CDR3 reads TGTGCCACCAAGGCGAACTCCTACAATGAGCAGTTCTTC. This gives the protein CATKANSYNEQFF.

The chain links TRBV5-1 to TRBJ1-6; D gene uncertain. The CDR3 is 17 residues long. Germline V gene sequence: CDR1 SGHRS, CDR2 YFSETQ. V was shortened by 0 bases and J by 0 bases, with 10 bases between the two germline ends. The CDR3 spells CASSLDSQSSYNSPLHF. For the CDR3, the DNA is TGCGCCAGCAGCTTGGACAGCCAGAGCTCCTATAATTCACCCCTCCACTTT.

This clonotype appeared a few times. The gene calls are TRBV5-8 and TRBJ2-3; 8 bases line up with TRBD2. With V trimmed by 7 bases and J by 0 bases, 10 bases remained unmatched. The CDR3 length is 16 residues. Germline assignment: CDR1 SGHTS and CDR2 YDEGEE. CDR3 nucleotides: TGTGCCAGCTACAAGACACTAGCGGTTAGCACAGATACGCAGTATTTT. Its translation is CASYKTLAVSTDTQYF.

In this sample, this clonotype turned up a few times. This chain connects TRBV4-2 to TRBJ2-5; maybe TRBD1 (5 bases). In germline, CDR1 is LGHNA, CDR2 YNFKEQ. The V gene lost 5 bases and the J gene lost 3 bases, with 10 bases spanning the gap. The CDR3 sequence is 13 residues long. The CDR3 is CASSVPTEETQYF. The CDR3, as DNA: TGTGCCAGCAGCGTACCGACAGAAGAGACCCAGTACTTC.

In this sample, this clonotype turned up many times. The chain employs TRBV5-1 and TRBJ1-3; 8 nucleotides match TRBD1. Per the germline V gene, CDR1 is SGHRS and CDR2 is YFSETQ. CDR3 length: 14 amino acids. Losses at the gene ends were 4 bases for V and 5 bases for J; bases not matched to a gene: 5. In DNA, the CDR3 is TGCGCCAGCAGCATCTGGGACAGGAGAAACACCATATATTTT. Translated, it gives CASSIWDRRNTIYF. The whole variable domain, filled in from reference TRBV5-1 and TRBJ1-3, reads KAGVTQTPRYLIKTRGQQVTLSCSPISGHRSVSWYQQTPGQGLQFLFEYFSETQRNKGNFPGRFSGRQFSNSRSEMNVSTLELGDSALYLCASSIWDRRNTIYFGEGSWLTVV.

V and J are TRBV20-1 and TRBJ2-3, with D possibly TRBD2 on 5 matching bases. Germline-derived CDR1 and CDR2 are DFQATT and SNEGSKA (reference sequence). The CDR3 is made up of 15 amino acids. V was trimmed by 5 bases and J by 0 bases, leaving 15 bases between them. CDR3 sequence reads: CSAPEAAGSTDTQYF. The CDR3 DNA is TGCAGTGCTCCCGAGGCGGCGGGTAGCACAGATACGCAGTATTTT.

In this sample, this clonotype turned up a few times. CDR3 sequence reads: CSARGGLAGGPTDTQYF. The CDR3 bases are TGCAGTGCTCGGGGGGGGCTAGCGGGAGGGCCGACAGATACGCAGTATTTT. This rearrangement joins TRBV20-1 to TRBJ2-3, with 12 nucleotides matching TRBD2. The CDR3 is 17 residues long. Germline V gives CDR1 DFQATT, CDR2 SNEGSKA (reference sequence). Germline trimming cut 5 bases from V and 3 bases from J; bases unmatched to any gene: 12.

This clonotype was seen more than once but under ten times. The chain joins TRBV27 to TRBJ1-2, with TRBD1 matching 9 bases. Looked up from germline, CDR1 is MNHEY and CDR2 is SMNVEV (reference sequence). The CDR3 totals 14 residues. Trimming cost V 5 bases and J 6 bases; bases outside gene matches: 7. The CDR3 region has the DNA TGTGCCAGCAGTCGGGACAGGGCAATGCATGGCTACACCTTC. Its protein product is CASSRDRAMHGYTF.

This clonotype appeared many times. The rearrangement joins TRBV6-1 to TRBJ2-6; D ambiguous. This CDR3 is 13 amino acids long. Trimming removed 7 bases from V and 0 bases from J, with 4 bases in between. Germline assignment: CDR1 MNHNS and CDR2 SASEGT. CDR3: CASKLSGANVLTF. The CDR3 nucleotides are TGTGCCAGCAAACTCTCTGGGGCCAACGTCCTGACTTTC.

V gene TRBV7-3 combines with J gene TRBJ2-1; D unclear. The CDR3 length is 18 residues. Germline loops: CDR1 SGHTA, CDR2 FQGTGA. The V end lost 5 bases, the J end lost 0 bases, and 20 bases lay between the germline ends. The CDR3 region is CASSPNPLHLSSYNEQFF. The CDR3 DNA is TGTGCCAGCAGCCCCAATCCGCTACACCTTAGCTCCTACAATGAGCAGTTCTTC.

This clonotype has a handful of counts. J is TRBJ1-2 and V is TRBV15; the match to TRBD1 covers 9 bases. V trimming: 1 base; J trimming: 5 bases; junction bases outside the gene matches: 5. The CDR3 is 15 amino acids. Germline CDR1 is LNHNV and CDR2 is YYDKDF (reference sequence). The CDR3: CATSRGTGEKYGYTF. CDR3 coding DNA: TGTGCCACCAGCAGAGGGACAGGGGAGAAGTATGGCTACACCTTC. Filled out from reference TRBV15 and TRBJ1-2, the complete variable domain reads DAMVIQNPRYQVTQFGKPVTLSCSQTLNHNVMYWYQQKSSQAPKLLFHYYDKDFNNEADTPDNFQSRRPNTSFCFLDIRSPGLGDTAMYLCATSRGTGEKYGYTFGSGTRLTVV.

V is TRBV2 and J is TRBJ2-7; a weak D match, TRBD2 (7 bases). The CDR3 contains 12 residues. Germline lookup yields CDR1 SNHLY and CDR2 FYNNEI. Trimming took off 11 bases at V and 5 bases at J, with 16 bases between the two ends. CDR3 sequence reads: CASRGGRDEQYF. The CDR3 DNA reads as TGTGCCTCCCGCGGGGGCCGGGACGAGCAGTACTTC.

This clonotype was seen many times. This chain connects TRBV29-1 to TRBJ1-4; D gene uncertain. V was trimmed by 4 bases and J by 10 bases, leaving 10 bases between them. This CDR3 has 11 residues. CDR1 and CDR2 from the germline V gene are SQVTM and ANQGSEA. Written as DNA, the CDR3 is TGCAGCGTTGGGGAGGGAGGAAAACTGTTTTTT. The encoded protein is CSVGEGGKLFF. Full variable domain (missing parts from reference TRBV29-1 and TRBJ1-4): SAVISQKPSRDICQRGTSLTIQCQVDSQVTMMFWYRQQPGQSLTLIATANQGSEATYESGFVIDKFPISRPNLTFSTLTVSNMSPEDSSIYLCSVGEGGKLFFGSGTQLSVL.

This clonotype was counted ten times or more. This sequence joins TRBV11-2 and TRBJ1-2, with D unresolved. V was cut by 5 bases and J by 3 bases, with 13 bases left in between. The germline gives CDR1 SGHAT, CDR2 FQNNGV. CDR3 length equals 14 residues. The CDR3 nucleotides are TGTGCCAGCAGCCCCACCTCGAATTACTATGGCTACACCTTC. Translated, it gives CASSPTSNYYGYTF.

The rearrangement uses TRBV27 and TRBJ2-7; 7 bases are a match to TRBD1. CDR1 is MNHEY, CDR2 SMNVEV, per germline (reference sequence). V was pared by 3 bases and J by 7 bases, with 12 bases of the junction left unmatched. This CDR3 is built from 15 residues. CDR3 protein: CASSFLGQNLGEQYF. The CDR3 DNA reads TGTGCCAGCAGTTTCTTGGGACAGAACCTTGGTGAGCAGTACTTC.

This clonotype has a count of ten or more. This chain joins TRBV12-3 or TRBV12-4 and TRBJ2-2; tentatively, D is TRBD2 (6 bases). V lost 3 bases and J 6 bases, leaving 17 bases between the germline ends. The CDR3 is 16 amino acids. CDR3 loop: CASSFYASPGAGELFF. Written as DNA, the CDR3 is TGTGCCAGCAGTTTTTACGCTAGCCCGGGGGCCGGGGAGCTGTTTTTT.